This is a list of T cell receptor beta chains from one sample in a study of vaccination effects on CD4 cells after COVID-19. Method: immunoSEQ multiplex PCR; TCRdb's copy keeps in-frame clones and lacks some. The sample has about 30,000 clones; roughly 76% are singletons. Their target antigens are unknown. Sample: CD4+ T cells from PBMCs cultured with SARS-CoV-2 spike peptides, taken after COVID-19 vaccination. All receptors come from a human donor who received a COVID-19 vaccine. Some clones in this sample may be carry-over from other donors' samples. Both conserved end residues are part of each CDR3. D genes are given only for firm matches. Where a row states a size, it is once, few, many or the class of an expanded clone; other rows omit it.

.,14,.,TRBV7-3,TRBJ2-6,CASSLGSGANVLTF,TGTGCCAGCAGCTTAGGCTCTGGGGCCAACGTCCTGACTTTC
.,16,.,TRBV29-1,TRBJ2-1,CSVVIGAGISYNEQFF,TGCAGCGTTGTAATAGGGGCAGGGATTTCCTACAATGAGCAGTTCTTC
.,13,.,TRBV7-6,TRBJ1-2,CASSLSGSYGYTF,TGTGCCAGCAGCTTATCAGGGTCCTATGGCTACACCTTC
.,15,.,TRBV28,TRBJ2-2,CASSSSGANTGELFF,TGTGCCAGCAGTTCGTCGGGGGCAAACACCGGGGAGCTGTTTTTT
.,17,.,TRBV6-1,TRBJ2-5,CASSEGRGPISGETQYF,TGTGCCAGCAGTGAAGGCCGCGGTCCGATTTCCGGGGAGACCCAGTACTTC
.,13,.,TRBV30,TRBJ1-1,CAWSGGLGTEAFF,TGTGCCTGGAGTGGAGGGTTAGGCACTGAAGCTTTCTTT
.,14,.,TRBV4-2,TRBJ1-6,CASSQDVQFSPLHF,TGTGCCAGCAGCCAAGATGTCCAGTTTTCACCCCTCCACTTT
.,17,TRBD1,TRBV5-8,TRBJ1-1,CASSVRDRGLKNTEAFF,TGTGCCAGCAGCGTGAGGGACAGGGGGCTTAAGAACACTGAAGCTTTCTTT
.,12,.,TRBV6-5,TRBJ1-1,CASRLGFTEAFF,TGTGCCAGCCGTCTTGGCTTCACTGAAGCTTTCTTT
.,15,.,TRBV19,TRBJ2-1,CASSIRGSSYNEQFF,TGTGCCAGTAGTATCCGGGGGAGCTCCTACAATGAGCAGTTCTTC
.,15,TRBD2,TRBV5-1,TRBJ2-1,CASSLAPEGLHEQFF,TGCGCCAGCAGCTTGGCCCCGGAGGGACTACATGAGCAGTTCTTC
.,13,.,TRBV6-5,TRBJ1-2,CASSFHDSYGYTF,TGTGCCAGCAGTTTCCACGACAGCTATGGCTACACCTTC
.,13,.,TRBV7-2,TRBJ1-3,CASSLVPGNTIYF,TGTGCCAGCAGCTTAGTGCCAGGAAACACCATATATTTT
.,14,TRBD2,TRBV3-1/TRBV3-2,TRBJ2-5,CASSLGLAGRSQYF,TGTGCCAGCAGCCTAGGACTAGCGGGACGGAGTCAGTACTTC
.,16,TRBD2,TRBV18,TRBJ2-1,CASSPPGLAGGNEQFF,TGTGCCAGCTCACCACCGGGACTAGCGGGGGGGAATGAGCAGTTCTTC
.,14,TRBD1,TRBV6-5,TRBJ2-3,CASSGQPSTDTQYF,TGTGCCAGCTCGGGACAGCCTAGCACAGATACGCAGTATTTT
.,11,.,TRBV12-3/TRBV12-4,TRBJ1-3,CASSSGNTIYF,TGTGCCAGCAGTAGTGGAAACACCATATATTTT
.,14,.,TRBV5-1,TRBJ2-5,CASSLVTDQETQYF,TGCGCCAGCAGCTTGGTTACAGACCAAGAGACCCAGTACTTC
.,15,.,TRBV5-1,TRBJ1-3,CASSFNGGSGNTIYF,TGCGCCAGCAGCTTTAACGGGGGGAGTGGAAACACCATATATTTT
.,15,TRBD1,TRBV5-1,TRBJ2-5,CASKSAGGDWETQYF,TGCGCCAGCAAGTCCGCAGGGGGCGATTGGGAGACCCAGTACTTC
.,13,TRBD1,TRBV2,TRBJ1-2,CASSRQGDYGYTF,TGTGCCAGCAGTAGACAGGGGGACTATGGCTACACCTTC
.,12,TRBD1,TRBV28,TRBJ1-2,CASIGTGSGYTF,TGTGCCAGCATTGGGACAGGATCTGGCTACACCTTC
.,13,TRBD1,TRBV12-3/TRBV12-4,TRBJ2-5,CASSLTGEETQYF,TGTGCCAGCAGTTTGACAGGGGAAGAGACCCAGTACTTC
.,15,.,TRBV5-6,TRBJ1-5,CASSLGDRGNQPQHF,TGTGCCAGCAGCTTGGGGGATCGAGGCAATCAGCCCCAGCATTTT
once,13,TRBD1,TRBV28,TRBJ2-5,CASSLRGRETQYF,TGTGCCAGCAGTTTAAGGGGGCGGGAGACCCAGTACTTC
.,14,.,TRBV5-1,TRBJ1-3,CASSPDFSGNTIYF,TGCGCCAGCAGCCCGGACTTCTCTGGAAACACCATATATTTT
.,14,.,TRBV27,TRBJ1-5,CASHGLGTNQPQHF,TGTGCCAGCCATGGGTTAGGGACCAATCAGCCCCAGCATTTT
once,16,TRBD2,TRBV28,TRBJ2-3,CASSPGTSGVRNTQYF,TGTGCCAGCAGTCCCGGGACTAGCGGGGTAAGAAATACGCAGTATTTT
.,15,TRBD2,TRBV7-2,TRBJ2-3,CASSTTSGGALSQYF,TGTGCCAGCAGCACGACTAGCGGGGGGGCTCTATCGCAGTATTTT
.,15,TRBD2,TRBV6-2/TRBV6-3,TRBJ2-3,CASSRAGADTDTQYF,TGTGCCAGCAGCCGAGCGGGGGCCGACACAGATACGCAGTATTTT
once,14,TRBD1,TRBV18,TRBJ2-5,CASSPRTGQETQYF,TGTGCCAGCTCACCCAGGACAGGCCAAGAGACCCAGTACTTC
few,13,.,TRBV6-2/TRBV6-3,TRBJ2-1,CASSEQTYNEQFF,TGTGCCAGCAGCGAACAAACCTACAATGAGCAGTTCTTC
.,16,.,TRBV27,TRBJ1-5,CASSFKGVDGVEPQHF,TGTGCCAGCAGTTTTAAGGGTGTAGACGGGGTGGAGCCCCAGCATTTT
.,13,.,TRBV25-1,TRBJ2-1,CASSEYPYNEQFF,TGTGCCAGCAGTGAATACCCGTACAATGAGCAGTTCTTC
.,17,.,TRBV5-6,TRBJ2-2,CASSDSQRAANTGELFF,TGTGCCAGCAGCGATTCCCAGCGGGCTGCGAACACCGGGGAGCTGTTTTTT
once,13,.,TRBV27,TRBJ2-3,CASSLLGEDTQYF,TGTGCCAGCAGTTTACTAGGGGAAGATACGCAGTATTTT
.,19,.,TRBV3-1/TRBV3-2,TRBJ1-5,CASNKPSEVYHTDNQPQHF,TGTGCCAGCAATAAACCCTCGGAGGTTTACCATACGGACAATCAGCCCCAGCATTTT
.,14,TRBD1,TRBV7-3,TRBJ2-5,CASSLDRAPETQYF,TGTGCCAGCAGCCTGGACAGGGCCCCAGAGACCCAGTACTTC
.,14,.,TRBV18,TRBJ2-5,CASSPYGGMETQYF,TGTGCCAGCTCACCATATGGGGGTATGGAGACCCAGTACTTC
few,14,TRBD1,TRBV2,TRBJ1-2,CASRETGANYGYTF,TGTGCCAGCAGGGAGACAGGGGCCAACTATGGCTACACCTTC
.,15,.,TRBV19,TRBJ1-1,CASSIEAGRDTEAFF,TGTGCCAGTAGTATAGAAGCAGGGCGGGACACTGAAGCTTTCTTT
.,12,.,TRBV19,TRBJ2-3,CASSIGPDTQYF,TGTGCCAGTAGTATCGGGCCAGATACGCAGTATTTT
.,14,.,TRBV11-2,TRBJ2-3,CASSPRQRTDTQYF,TGTGCCAGCAGCCCCCGACAGCGCACAGATACGCAGTATTTT
.,15,.,TRBV7-8,TRBJ2-5,CASSLAAGPQETQYF,TGTGCCAGCAGCTTAGCGGCAGGTCCTCAAGAGACCCAGTACTTC
.,17,.,TRBV19,TRBJ2-3,CATPPPDSGPSTDTQYF,TGTGCCACCCCCCCGCCGGACAGCGGCCCTAGCACAGATACGCAGTATTTT
.,15,.,TRBV21-1,TRBJ1-2,CASSKGGTANYGYTF,TGTGCCAGCAGCAAAGGGGGGACAGCTAACTATGGCTACACCTTC
.,18,.,TRBV5-1,TRBJ2-1,CASSSQGARGASYNEQFF,TGCGCCAGCAGCTCCCAGGGGGCGCGGGGGGCCTCCTACAATGAGCAGTTCTTC
once,17,TRBD2,TRBV7-6,TRBJ2-1,CASSLGLAGSSYNEQFF,TGTGCCAGCAGCCTGGGACTAGCGGGGAGCTCCTACAATGAGCAGTTCTTC
.,15,TRBD1,TRBV18,TRBJ1-2,CASSPTGDSNYGYTF,TGTGCCAGCTCGCCAACGGGGGACAGTAACTATGGCTACACCTTC